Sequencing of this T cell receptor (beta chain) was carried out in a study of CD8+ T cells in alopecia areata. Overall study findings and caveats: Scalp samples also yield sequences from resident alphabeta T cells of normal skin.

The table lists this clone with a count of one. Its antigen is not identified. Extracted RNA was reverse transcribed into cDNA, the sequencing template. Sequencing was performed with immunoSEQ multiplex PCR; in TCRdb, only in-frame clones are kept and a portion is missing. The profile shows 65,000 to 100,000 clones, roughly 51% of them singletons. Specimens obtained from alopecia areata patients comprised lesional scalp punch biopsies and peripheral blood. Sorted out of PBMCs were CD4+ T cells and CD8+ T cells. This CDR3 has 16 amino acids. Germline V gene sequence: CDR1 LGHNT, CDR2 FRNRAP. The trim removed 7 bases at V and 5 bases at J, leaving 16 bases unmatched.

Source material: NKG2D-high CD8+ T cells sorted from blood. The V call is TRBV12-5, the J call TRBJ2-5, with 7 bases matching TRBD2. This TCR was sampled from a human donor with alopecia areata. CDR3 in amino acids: CASANWEAAAGETQYF. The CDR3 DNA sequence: TGTGCTAGTGCCAACTGGGAAGCCGCAGCGGGGGAGACCCAGTACTTC.